The 2 T cell receptor beta chains below were found in one sample sequenced in a study of blood T cell repertoires in COVID-19. The method was immunoSEQ multiplex PCR; TCRdb's version includes in-frame clones alone and lacks a portion of them. The sample yields 350,000 to 450,000 clones, over 75% seen once. Sequences were obtained from PBMCs or T cells enriched from blood (not recorded which). The receptors come from a woman aged 18-30 years who had been exposed to COVID-19.

V gene TRBV6-1 combines with J gene TRBJ1-5; 10 bases align to TRBD1. CDR3 length: 18 residues. J was trimmed by 2 bases and V by 3 bases; bases with no gene match: 10. Germline V lookup: CDR1 MNHNS, CDR2 SASEGT. CDR3 sequence reads: CASSDPPGQGMRNQPQHF. CDR3 nucleotide sequence: TGTGCCAGCAGTGACCCGCCGGGACAGGGGATGCGCAATCAGCCCCAGCATTTT.

This clone was recorded once. Here the CDR3 DNA reads TGTGCCAGCAGGGCAGAGCGAGGGGGCTCCTACGAGCAGTACTTC. Translated: CASRAERGGSYEQYF. This chain connects TRBV25-1 to TRBJ2-7; possible D gene TRBD1, 6 bases. Germline V lookup: CDR1 MGHDK, CDR2 SYGVNS. CDR3 size: 15 residues. Between the trimmed V and J ends, which lost 6 bases and 0 bases, there was a span of 15 bases.